This T cell receptor beta chain was identified during a study of blood T cell repertoires in COVID-19. Repertoires were generated with immunoSEQ multiplex PCR, while TCRdb's copy carries only in-frame clones and drops some. Among roughly 200,000 clones listed, 85% were seen once. Recruits, aged about 18 to 89 years, lived in roughly 22 US areas. Cohort 3 donors were reported recovered after two negative PCRs, clearance, or symptom resolution. The germline V gene encodes CDR1 SGHDN and CDR2 FVKESK. This CDR3 spans 13 amino acids. The V end lost 8 bases, the J end lost 0 bases, and 10 bases lay between the germline ends.

The clonotype comes from a man aged 40-50 years who had recovered from COVID-19. J is TRBJ1-1 and V is TRBV14; no firm D call. Specimen: PBMCs or T cells enriched from blood (not recorded which). CDR3 region: CASRRTLNTEAFF. CDR3 bases: TGTGCCAGCCGTCGAACTCTGAACACTGAAGCTTTCTTT.